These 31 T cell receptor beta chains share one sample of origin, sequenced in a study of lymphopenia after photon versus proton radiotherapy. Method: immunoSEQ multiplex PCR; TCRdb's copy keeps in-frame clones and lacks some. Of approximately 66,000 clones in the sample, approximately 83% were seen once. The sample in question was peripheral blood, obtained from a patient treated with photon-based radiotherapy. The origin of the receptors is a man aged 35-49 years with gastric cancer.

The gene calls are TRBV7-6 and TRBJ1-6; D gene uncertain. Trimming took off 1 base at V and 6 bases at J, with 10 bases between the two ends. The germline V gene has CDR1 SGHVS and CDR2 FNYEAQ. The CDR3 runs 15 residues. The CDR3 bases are TGTGCCAGCAGCTTAGAACTGCTCGCTAATTCACCCCTCCACTTT. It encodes CASSLELLANSPLHF.

The CDR3 nucleotides are TGTGCCAGCAGTGCGACAGGGGACGGAAACACCATATATTTT. It translates to CASSATGDGNTIYF. The chain employs TRBV2 and TRBJ1-3; 8 bases match TRBD1. Germline CDR1 and CDR2: SNHLY and FYNNEI. V lost 4 bases and J lost 4; bases outside the gene matches: 3. The CDR3 is 14 amino acids.

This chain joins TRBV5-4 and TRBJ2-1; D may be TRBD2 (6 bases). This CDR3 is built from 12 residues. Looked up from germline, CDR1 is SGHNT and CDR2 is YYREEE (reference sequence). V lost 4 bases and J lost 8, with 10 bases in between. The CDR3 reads CASSTPGDEQFF. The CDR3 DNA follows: TGTGCCAGCAGCACTCCGGGGGATGAGCAGTTCTTC.

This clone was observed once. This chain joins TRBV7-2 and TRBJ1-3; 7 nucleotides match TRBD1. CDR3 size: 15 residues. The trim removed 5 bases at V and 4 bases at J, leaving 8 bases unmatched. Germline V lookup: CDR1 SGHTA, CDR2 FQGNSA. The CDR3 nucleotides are TGTGCCAGCAGCAGACGACAGGGACCCGGAAACACCATATATTTT. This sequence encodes CASSRRQGPGNTIYF.

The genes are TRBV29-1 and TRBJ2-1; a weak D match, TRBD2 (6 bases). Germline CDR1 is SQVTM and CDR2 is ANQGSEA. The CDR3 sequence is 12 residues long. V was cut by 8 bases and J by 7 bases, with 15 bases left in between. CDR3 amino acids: CSTGGVLNEQFF. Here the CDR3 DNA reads TGCAGCACCGGCGGGGTTTTGAATGAGCAGTTCTTC.

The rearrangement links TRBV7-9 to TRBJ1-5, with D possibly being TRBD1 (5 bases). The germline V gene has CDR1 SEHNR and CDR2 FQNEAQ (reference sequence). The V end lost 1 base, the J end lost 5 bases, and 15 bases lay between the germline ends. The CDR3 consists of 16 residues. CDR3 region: CASSLGSGSGYQPQHF. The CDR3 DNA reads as TGTGCCAGCAGCTTAGGTTCAGGGTCGGGTTATCAGCCCCAGCATTTT. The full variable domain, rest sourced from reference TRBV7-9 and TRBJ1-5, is DTGVSQNPRHKITKRGQNVTFRCDPISEHNRLYWYRQTLGQGPEFLTYFQNEAQLEKSRLLSDRFSAERPKGSFSTLEIQRTEQGDSAMYLCASSLGSGSGYQPQHFGDGTRLSIL.

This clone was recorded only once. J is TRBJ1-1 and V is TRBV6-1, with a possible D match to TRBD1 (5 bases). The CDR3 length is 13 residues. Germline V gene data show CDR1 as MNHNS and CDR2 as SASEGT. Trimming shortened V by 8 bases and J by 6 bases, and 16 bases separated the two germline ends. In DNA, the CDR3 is TGTGCCAGCCGGGGACTGTCGTCGGCTGAAGCTTTCTTT. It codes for CASRGLSSAEAFF.

CDR3 nucleotides: TGTGCCAGCAGTTACTCGGGGCGACCTGTGAACACTGAAGCTTTCTTT. Its protein is CASSYSGRPVNTEAFF. The rearrangement uses TRBV6-6 and TRBJ1-1, with a weak D call TRBD1 (5 bases). Trimming removed 0 bases from V and 0 bases from J, with 11 bases in between. This CDR3 spans 16 amino acids. The V gene's germline CDR1 is MNHNY and CDR2 SVGAGI (reference sequence).

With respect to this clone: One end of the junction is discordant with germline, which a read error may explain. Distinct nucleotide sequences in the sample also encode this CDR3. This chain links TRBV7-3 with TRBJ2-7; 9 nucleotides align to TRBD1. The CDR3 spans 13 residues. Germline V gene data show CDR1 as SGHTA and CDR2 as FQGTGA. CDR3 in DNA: TGTGCCAGCAGCCTAACAGGGGGCGGCGAGCAGTACTTC. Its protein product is CASSLTGGGEQYF.

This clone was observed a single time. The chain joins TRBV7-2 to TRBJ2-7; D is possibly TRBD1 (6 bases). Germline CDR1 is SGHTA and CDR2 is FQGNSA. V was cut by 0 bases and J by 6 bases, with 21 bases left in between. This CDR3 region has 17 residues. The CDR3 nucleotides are TGTGCCAGCAGCTTAGCTCCCCGAGGCGCAGGGGAAGGCGAGCAGTACTTC. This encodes CASSLAPRGAGEGEQYF.

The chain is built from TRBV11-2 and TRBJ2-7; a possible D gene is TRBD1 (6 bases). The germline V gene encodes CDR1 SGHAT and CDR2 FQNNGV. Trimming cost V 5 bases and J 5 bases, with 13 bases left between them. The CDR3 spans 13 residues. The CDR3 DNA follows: TGTGCCAGCAGCCCAGGACAGCGGAACGAGCAGTACTTC. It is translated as CASSPGQRNEQYF.

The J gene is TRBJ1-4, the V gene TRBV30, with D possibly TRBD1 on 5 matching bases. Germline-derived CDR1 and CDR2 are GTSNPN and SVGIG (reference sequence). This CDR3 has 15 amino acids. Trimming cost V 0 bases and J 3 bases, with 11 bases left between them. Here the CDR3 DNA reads TGTGCCTGGAGTGTAGGGGACGGGGCTAATGAAAAACTGTTTTTT. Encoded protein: CAWSVGDGANEKLFF.

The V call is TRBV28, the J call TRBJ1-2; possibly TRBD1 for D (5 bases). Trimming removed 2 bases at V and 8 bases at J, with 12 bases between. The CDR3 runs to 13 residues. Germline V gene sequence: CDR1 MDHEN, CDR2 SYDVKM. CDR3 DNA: TGTGCCAGCAGTTTAATGGACATTACAGGCTACACCTTC. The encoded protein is CASSLMDITGYTF.

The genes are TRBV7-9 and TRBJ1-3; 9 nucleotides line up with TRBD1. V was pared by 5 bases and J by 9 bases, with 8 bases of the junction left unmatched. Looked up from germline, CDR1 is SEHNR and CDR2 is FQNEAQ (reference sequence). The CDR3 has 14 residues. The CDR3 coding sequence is TGTGCCAGCAGCGGGACAGGGCCTTATAGCACCATATATTTT. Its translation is CASSGTGPYSTIYF.

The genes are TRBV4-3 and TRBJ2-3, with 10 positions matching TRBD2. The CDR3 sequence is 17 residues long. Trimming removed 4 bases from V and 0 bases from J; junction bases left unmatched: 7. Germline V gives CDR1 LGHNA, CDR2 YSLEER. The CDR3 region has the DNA TGCGCCAGCAGCCGAGCGGGGGGGATGGGAAGCACAGATACGCAGTATTTT. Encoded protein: CASSRAGGMGSTDTQYF.

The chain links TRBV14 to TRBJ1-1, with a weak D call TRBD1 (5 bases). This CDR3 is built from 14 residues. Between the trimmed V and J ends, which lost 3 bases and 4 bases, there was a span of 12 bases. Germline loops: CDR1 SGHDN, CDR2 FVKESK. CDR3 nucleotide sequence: TGTGCCAGCAGCCACTGGGGGGAGGGCACTGAAGCTTTCTTT. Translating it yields CASSHWGEGTEAFF.

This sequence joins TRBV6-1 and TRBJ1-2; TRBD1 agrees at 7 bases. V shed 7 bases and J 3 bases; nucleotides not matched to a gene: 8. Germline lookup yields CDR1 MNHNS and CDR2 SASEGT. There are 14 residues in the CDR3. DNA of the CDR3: TGTGCCAGCACTCCGGACAGGACCTACTATGGCTACACCTTC. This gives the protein CASTPDRTYYGYTF.

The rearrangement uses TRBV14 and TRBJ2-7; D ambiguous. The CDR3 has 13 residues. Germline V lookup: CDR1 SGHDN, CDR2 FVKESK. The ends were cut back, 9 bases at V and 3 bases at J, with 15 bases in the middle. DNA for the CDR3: TGTGCCAGTAGCATAGGGTCACTCTACGAGCAGTACTTC. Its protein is CASSIGSLYEQYF.

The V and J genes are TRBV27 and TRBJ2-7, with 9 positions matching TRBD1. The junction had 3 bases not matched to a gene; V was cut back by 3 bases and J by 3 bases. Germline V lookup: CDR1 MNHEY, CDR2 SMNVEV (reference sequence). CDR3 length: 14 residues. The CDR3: CASSFGTGLYEQYF. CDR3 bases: TGTGCCAGCAGTTTCGGGACAGGGCTCTACGAGCAGTACTTC.

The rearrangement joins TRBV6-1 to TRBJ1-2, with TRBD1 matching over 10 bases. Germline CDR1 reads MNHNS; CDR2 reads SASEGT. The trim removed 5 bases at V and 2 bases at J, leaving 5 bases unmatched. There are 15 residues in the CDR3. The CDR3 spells CASSSWDRGNYGYTF. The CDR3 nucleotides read TGTGCCAGCAGTTCTTGGGACAGGGGAAACTATGGCTACACCTTC.

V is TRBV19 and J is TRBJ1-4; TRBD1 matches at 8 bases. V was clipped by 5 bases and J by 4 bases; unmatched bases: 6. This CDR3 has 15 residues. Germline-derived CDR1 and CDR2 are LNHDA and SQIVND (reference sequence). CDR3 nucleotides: TGTGCCAGTAGTTGGGGGACAGGCAATAATGAAAAACTGTTTTTT. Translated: CASSWGTGNNEKLFF.

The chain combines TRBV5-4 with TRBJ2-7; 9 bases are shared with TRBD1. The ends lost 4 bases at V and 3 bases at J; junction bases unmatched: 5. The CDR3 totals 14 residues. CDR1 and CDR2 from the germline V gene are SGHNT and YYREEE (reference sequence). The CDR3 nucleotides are TGTGCCAGCAGCCTAGACAGGGGGGACTACGAGCAGTACTTC. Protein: CASSLDRGDYEQYF.

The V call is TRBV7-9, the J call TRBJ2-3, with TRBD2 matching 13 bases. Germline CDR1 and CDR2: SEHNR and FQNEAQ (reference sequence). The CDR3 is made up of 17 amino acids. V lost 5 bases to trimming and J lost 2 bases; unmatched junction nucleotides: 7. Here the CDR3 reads CASSPGLAGELTDTQYF. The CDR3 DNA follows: TGTGCCAGCAGCCCCGGACTAGCGGGGGAGCTCACAGATACGCAGTATTTT.

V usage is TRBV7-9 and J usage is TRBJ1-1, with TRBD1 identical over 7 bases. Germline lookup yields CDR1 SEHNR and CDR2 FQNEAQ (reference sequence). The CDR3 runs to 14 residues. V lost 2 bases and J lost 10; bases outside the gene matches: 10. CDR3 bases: TGTGCCAGCAGCTTAATGACAGGGCCCTTAGGAGCTTTCTTT. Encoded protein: CASSLMTGPLGAFF.

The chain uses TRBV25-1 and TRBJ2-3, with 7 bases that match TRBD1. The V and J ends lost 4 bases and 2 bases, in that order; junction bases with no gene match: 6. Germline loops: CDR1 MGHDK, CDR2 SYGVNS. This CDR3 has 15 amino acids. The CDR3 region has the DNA TGTGCCAGCAGTGGACGGGACAGTTTCACAGATACGCAGTATTTT. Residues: CASSGRDSFTDTQYF.

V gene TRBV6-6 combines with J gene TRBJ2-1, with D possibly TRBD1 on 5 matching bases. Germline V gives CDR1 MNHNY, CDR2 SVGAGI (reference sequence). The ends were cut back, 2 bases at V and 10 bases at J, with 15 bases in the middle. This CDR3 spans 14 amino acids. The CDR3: CASSYTGRVGEQFF. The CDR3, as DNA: TGTGCCAGCAGTTACACCGGCAGGGTGGGAGAGCAGTTCTTC.

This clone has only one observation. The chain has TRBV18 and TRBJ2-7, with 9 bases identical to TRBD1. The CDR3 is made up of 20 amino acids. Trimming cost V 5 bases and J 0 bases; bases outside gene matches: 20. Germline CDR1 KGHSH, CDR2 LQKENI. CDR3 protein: CASSARPGTGTGGDSYEQYF. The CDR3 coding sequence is TGTGCCAGCTCAGCTCGGCCCGGGACAGGGACCGGAGGGGACTCCTACGAGCAGTACTTC.

CDR3 coding DNA: TGTGCCAGCAGCTTAAGTACTTCTAACTATGGCTACACCTTC. Protein product: CASSLSTSNYGYTF. The gene calls are TRBV9 and TRBJ1-2, with D unclear. Germline lookup yields CDR1 SGDLS and CDR2 YYNGEE. The CDR3 runs 14 residues. Trimming left V 4 bases short and J 0 bases short, with 10 bases between.

The DNA of the CDR3 is TGTGCCAGCAGCCAGGGAGGGTCCCAGCCCCAGCATTTT. Translating it yields CASSQGGSQPQHF. The J gene is TRBJ1-5, the V gene TRBV7-2; D perhaps matches TRBD1 (5 bases). The CDR3 loop spans 13 amino acids. V was cut by 5 bases and J by 7 bases, with 12 bases left in between. Germline CDR1 SGHTA, CDR2 FQGNSA.

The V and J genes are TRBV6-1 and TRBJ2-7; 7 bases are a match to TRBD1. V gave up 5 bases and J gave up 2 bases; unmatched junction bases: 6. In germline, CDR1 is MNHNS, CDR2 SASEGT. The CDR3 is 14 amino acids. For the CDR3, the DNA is TGTGCCAGCAGTACACGGACAGGACCCTACGAGCAGTACTTC. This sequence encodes CASSTRTGPYEQYF.

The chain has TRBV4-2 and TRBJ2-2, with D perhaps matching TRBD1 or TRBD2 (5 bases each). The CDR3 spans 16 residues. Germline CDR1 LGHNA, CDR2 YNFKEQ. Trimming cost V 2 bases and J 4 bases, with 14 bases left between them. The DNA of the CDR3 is TGTGCCAGCAGCCAACTCCTGGGGGTCGGCACCGGGGAGCTGTTTTTT. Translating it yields CASSQLLGVGTGELFF.